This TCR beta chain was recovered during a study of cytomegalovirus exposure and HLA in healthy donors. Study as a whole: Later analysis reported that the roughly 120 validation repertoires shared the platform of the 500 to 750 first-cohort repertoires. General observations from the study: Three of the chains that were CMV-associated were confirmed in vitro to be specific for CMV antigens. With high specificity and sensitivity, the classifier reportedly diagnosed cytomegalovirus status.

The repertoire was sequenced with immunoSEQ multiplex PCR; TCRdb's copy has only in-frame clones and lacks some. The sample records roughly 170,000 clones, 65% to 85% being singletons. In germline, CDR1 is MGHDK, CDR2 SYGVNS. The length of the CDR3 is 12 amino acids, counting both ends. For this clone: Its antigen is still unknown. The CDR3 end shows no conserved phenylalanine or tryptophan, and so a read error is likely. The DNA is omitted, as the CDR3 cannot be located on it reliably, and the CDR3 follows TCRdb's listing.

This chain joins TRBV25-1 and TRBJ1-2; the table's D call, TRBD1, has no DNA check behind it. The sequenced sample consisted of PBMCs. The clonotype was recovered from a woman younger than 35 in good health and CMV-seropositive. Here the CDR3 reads CASSGTKLWLHL.